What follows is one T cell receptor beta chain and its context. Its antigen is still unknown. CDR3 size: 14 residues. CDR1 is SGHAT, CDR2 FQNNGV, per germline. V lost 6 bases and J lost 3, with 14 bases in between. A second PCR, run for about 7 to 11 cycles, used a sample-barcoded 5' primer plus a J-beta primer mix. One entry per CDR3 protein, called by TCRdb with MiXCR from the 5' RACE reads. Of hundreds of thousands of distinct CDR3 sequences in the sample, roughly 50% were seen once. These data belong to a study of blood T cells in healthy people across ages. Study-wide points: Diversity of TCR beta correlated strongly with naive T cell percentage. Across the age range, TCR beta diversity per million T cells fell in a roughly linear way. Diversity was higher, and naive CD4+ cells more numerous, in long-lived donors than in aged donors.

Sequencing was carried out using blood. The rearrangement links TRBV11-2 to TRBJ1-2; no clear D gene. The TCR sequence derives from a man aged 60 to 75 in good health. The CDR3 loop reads CASREGLGYYGYTF. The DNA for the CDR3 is TGTGCCAGCAGGGAGGGTTTGGGGTACTATGGCTACACCTTC.